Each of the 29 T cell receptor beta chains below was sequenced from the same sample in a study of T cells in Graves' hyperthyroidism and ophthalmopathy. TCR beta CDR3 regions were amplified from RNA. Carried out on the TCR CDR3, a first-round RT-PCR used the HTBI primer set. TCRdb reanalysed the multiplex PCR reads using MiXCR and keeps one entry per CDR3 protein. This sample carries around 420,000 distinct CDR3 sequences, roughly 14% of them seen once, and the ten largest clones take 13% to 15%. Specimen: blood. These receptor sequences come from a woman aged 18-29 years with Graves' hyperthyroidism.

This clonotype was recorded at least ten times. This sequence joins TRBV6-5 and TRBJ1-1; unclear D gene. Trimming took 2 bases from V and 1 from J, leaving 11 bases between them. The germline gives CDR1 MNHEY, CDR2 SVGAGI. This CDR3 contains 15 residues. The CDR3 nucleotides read TGTGCCAGCAGTTACCGGCCCCGATCGAACACTGAAGCTTTCTTT. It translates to CASSYRPRSNTEAFF.

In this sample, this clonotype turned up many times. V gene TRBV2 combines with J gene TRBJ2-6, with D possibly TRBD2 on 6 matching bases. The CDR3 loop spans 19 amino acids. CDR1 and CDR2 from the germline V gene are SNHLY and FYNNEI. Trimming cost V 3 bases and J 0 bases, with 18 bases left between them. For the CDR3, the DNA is TGTGCCAGCAGTGATATCAGCCGCGGGGTTGGCTCTGGGGCCAACGTCCTGACTTTC. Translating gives CASSDISRGVGSGANVLTF.

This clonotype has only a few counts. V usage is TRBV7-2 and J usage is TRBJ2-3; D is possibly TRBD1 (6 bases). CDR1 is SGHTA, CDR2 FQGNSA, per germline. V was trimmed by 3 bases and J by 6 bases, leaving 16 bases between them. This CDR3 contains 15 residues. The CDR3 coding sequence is TGTGCCAGCAGCTTCCGGGACAACCGCTTCGATACGCAGTATTTT. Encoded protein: CASSFRDNRFDTQYF.

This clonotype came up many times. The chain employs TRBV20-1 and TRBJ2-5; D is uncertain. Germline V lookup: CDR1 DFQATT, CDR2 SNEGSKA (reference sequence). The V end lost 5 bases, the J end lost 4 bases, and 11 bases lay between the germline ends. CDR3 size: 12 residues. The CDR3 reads CSAGDNRETQYF. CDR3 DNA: TGCAGTGCTGGGGATAATAGAGAGACCCAGTACTTC.

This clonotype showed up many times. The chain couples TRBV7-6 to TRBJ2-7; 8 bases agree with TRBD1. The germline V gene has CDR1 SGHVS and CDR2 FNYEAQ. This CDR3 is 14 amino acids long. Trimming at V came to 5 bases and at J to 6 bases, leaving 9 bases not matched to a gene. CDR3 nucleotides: TGTGCCAGCAGCAATCGGACAGGGATGAGCGAGCAGTACTTC. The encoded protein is CASSNRTGMSEQYF.

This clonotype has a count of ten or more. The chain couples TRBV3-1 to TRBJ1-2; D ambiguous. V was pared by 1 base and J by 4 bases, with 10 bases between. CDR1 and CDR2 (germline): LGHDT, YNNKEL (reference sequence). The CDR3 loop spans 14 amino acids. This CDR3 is CASSQGVGLYGYTF. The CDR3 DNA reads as TGTGCCAGCAGCCAAGGCGTGGGCCTCTATGGCTACACCTTC.

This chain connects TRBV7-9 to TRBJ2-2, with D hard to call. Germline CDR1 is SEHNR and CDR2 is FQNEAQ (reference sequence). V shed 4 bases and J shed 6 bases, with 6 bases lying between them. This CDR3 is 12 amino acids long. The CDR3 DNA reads TGTGCCAGCAGCTGGTTGGCCGGGGAGCTGTTTTTT. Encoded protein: CASSWLAGELFF.

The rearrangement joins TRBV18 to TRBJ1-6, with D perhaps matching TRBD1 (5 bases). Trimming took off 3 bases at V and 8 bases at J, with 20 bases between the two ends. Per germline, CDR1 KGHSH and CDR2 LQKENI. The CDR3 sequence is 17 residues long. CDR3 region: CASSPGPRGFHDSPLHF. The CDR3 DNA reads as TGTGCCAGCTCACCTGGGCCCCGGGGGTTCCATGATTCACCCCTCCACTTT.

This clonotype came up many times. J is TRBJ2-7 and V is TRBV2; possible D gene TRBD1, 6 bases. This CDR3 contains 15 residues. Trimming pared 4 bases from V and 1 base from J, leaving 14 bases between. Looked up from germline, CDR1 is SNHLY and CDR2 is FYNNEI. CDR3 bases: TGTGCCAGCAGTGGTTCAGGGGCAAGGTCCTACGAGCAGTACTTC. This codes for CASSGSGARSYEQYF.

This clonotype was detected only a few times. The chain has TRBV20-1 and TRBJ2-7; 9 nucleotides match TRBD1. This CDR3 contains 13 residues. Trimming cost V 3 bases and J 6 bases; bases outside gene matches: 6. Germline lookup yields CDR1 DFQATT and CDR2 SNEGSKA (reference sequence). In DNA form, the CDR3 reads TGCAGTGCTAGGGGGGACAGGGTCAGCGAGCAGTACTTC. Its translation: CSARGDRVSEQYF.

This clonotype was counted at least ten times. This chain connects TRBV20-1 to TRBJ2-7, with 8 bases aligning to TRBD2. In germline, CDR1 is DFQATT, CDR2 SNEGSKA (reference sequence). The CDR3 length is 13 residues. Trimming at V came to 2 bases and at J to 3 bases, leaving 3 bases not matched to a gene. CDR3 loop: CSARLAGRYEQYF. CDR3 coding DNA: TGCAGTGCTAGACTAGCGGGTCGCTACGAGCAGTACTTC.

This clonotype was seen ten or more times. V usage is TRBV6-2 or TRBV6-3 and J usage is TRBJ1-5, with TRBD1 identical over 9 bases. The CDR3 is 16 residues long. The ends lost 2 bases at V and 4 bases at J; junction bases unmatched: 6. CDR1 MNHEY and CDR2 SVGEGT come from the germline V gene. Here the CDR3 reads CASSYPETGGNQPQHF. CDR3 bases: TGTGCCAGCAGTTACCCCGAGACAGGGGGGAATCAGCCCCAGCATTTT.

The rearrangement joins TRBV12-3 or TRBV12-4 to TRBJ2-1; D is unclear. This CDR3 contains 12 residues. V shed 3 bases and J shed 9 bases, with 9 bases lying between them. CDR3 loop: CASSFGLSEQFF. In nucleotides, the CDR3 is TGTGCCAGCAGTTTCGGCCTAAGTGAGCAGTTCTTC.

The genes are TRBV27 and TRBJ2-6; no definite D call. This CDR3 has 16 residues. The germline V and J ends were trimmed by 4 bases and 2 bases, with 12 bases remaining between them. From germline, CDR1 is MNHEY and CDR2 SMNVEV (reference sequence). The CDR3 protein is CASSSFATPGANVLTF. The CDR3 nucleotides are TGTGCCAGCAGTTCCTTCGCCACACCTGGGGCCAACGTCCTGACTTTC.

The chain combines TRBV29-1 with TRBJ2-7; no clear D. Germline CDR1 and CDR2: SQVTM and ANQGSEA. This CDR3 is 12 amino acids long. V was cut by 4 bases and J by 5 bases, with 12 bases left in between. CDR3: CSVGRYGDEQYF. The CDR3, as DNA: TGCAGCGTTGGTCGTTATGGGGACGAGCAGTACTTC.

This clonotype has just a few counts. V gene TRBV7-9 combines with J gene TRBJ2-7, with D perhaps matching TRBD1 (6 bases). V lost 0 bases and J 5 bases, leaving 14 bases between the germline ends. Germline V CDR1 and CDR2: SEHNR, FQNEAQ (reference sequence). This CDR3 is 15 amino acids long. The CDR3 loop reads CASSLARQGSNEQYF. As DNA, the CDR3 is TGTGCCAGCAGCTTAGCGAGGCAGGGGAGCAACGAGCAGTACTTC.

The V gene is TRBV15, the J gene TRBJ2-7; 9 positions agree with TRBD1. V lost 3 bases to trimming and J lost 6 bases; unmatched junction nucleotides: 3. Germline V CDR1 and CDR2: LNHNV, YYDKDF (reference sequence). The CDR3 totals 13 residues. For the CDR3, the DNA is TGTGCCACCAGCAGGGAGACAGGGGGCGAGCAGTACTTC. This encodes CATSRETGGEQYF.

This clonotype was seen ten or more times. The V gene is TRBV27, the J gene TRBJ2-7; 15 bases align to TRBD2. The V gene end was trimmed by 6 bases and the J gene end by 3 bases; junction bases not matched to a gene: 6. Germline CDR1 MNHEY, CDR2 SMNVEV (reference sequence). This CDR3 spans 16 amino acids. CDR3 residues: CASSLRTSGGVYEQYF. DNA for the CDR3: TGTGCCAGCAGCCTTAGGACTAGCGGGGGGGTCTACGAGCAGTACTTC.

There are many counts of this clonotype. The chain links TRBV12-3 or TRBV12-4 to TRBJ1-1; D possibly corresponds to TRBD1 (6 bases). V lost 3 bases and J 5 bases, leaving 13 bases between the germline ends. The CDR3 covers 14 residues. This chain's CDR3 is CASSLAGGKTEAFF. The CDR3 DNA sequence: TGTGCCAGCAGTTTGGCGGGGGGCAAAACTGAAGCTTTCTTT.

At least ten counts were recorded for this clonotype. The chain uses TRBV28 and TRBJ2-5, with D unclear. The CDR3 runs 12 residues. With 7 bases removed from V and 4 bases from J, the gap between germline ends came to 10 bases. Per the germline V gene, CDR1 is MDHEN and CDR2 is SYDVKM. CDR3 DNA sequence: TGTGCCAGCACCGAAGACGTAGAGACCCAGTACTTC. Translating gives CASTEDVETQYF.

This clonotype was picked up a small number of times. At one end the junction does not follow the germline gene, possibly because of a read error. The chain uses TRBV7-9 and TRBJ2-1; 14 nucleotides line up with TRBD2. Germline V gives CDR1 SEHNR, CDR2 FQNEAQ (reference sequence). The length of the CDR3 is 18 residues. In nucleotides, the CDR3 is TGTGCCAGCAGCTCGGCGACTAGCGGGGGGGCACGTATGAATGAGCAGCTCTTC. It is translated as CASSSATSGGARMNEQLF. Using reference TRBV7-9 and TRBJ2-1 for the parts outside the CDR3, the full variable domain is DTGVSQNPRHKITKRGQNVTFRCDPISEHNRLYWYRQTLGQGPEFLTYFQNEAQLEKSRLLSDRFSAERPKGSFSTLEIQRTEQGDSAMYLCASSSATSGGARMNEQLFGPGTRLTVL.

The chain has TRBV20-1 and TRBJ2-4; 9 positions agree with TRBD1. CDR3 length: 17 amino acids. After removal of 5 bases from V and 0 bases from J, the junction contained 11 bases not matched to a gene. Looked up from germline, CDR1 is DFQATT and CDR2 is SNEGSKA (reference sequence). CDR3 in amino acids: CSAGGTGKVLAKNIQYF. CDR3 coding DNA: TGCAGTGCTGGCGGGACAGGGAAGGTTTTAGCCAAAAACATTCAGTACTTC.

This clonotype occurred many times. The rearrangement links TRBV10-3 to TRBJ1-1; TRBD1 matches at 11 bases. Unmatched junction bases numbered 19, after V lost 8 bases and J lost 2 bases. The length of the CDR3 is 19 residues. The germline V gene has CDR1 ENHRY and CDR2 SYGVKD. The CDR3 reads CAIVKMTTGTGGSNTEAFF. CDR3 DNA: TGTGCCATCGTGAAGATGACAACCGGGACAGGGGGATCCAACACTGAAGCTTTCTTT.

CDR3 nucleotide sequence: TGTGCCAGCAGTGAGGAGGCAGGGACCTACAATGAGCAGTTCTTC. Amino acid sequence: CASSEEAGTYNEQFF. V is TRBV2 and J is TRBJ2-1; D may be TRBD1 or TRBD2 (5 bases each). This CDR3 has 15 residues. V gave up 3 bases and J gave up 2 bases, with 11 bases separating them. CDR1 and CDR2 from the germline V gene are SNHLY and FYNNEI. The entire variable domain, with the rest obtained from reference TRBV2 and TRBJ2-1, is as follows: EPEVTQTPSHQVTQMGQEVILRCVPISNHLYFYWYRQILGQKVEFLVSFYNNEISEKSEIFDDQFSVERPDGSNFTLKIRSTKLEDSAMYFCASSEEAGTYNEQFFGPGTRLTVL.

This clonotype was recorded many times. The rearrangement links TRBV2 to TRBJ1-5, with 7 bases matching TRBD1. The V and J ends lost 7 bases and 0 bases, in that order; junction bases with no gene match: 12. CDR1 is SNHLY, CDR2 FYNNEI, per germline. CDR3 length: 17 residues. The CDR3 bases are TGTGCCAGCAACCACGACAGGGCAGGTCATAGCAATCAGCCCCAGCATTTT. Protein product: CASNHDRAGHSNQPQHF.

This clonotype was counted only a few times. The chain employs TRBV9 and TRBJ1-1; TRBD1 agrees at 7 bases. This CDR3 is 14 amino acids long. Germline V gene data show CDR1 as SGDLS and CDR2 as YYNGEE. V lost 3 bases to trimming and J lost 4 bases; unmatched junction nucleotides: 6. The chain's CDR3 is CASSGTGDRTEAFF. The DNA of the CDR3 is TGTGCCAGCAGCGGAACAGGGGATCGCACTGAAGCTTTCTTT.

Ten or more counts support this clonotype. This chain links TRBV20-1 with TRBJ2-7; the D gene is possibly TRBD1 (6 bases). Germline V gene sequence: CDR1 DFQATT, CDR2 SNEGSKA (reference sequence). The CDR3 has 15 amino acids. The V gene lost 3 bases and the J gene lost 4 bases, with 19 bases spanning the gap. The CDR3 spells CSARHGGASDYEQYF. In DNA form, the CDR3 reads TGCAGTGCTAGGCATGGGGGCGCATCCGATTACGAGCAGTACTTC.

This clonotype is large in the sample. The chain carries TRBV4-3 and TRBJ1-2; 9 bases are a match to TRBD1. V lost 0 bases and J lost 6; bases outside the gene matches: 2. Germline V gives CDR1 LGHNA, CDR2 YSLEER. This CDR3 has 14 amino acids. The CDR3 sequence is CASSQDRDRDGYTF. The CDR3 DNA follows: TGCGCCAGCAGCCAAGACCGGGACAGGGATGGCTACACCTTC.

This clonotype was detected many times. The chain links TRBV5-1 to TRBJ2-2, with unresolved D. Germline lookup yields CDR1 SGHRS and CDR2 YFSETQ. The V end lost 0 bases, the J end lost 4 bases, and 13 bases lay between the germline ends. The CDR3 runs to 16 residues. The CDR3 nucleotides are TGCGCCAGCAGCTTGGGGGCTTCCTGGGGCACCGGGGAGCTGTTTTTT. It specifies CASSLGASWGTGELFF.